This is a list of T cell receptor beta chains from one sample in a study of cytomegalovirus exposure and HLA in healthy donors. Assay: immunoSEQ multiplex PCR; the TCRdb copy retains only in-frame clones and omits some. The table shows tens of thousands of clones, with 85% to 90% occurring only once. Sequencing input: PBMCs. Receptors originate from a woman aged 25-40 years in good health and CMV-seropositive. CDR3s include the opening cysteine and the closing phenylalanine or tryptophan. The D gene is left open where the match is weak.

v_call: TRBV5-1
cdr3_length: 14
d_call: TRBD2
cdr3_aa: CASSLSGRAETQYF

v_call: TRBV4-2
cdr3_length: 16
d_call: TRBD2
cdr3_aa: CASSQERTSVYNEQFF

v_call: TRBV6-1
cdr3_length: 15
d_call: -
cdr3_aa: CASSEEVLGNQPQHF

v_call: TRBV19
cdr3_length: 16
d_call: -
cdr3_aa: CASSIAGQIPYNEQLF

v_call: TRBV13
cdr3_length: 16
d_call: TRBD2
cdr3_aa: CASSSGLAASTDTQYF

v_call: TRBV7-9
cdr3_length: 17
d_call: -
cdr3_aa: CASSLEGRGNPQETQYF

v_call: TRBV6-6
cdr3_length: 16
d_call: TRBD2
cdr3_aa: CASSHPGLAGANEQYF

v_call: TRBV19
cdr3_length: 15
d_call: TRBD2
cdr3_aa: CASRLAGISYNEQFF

v_call: TRBV30
cdr3_length: 11
d_call: -
cdr3_aa: CAWEVYNEQFF

v_call: TRBV13
cdr3_length: 14
d_call: TRBD1
cdr3_aa: CASSSPLDRVDHTF

v_call: TRBV7-8
cdr3_length: 16
d_call: TRBD2
cdr3_aa: CASSLLAGEGQETQYF

v_call: TRBV6-1
cdr3_length: 16
d_call: -
cdr3_aa: CASSEVIGQSNQPQHF

v_call: TRBV6-1
cdr3_length: 17
d_call: TRBD2
cdr3_aa: CASSALAGDYNTYEQYF

v_call: TRBV5-6
cdr3_length: 19
d_call: TRBD2
cdr3_aa: CASSYIRTLAGIARDTQYF

v_call: TRBV4-2
cdr3_length: 15
d_call: TRBD1
cdr3_aa: CASSSDRGPNQPQHF

v_call: TRBV9
cdr3_length: 12
d_call: -
cdr3_aa: CASSRDNYEQYF

v_call: TRBV6-6
cdr3_length: 13
d_call: -
cdr3_aa: CASSGPRGTEAFF

v_call: TRBV6-5
cdr3_length: 13
d_call: -
cdr3_aa: CASSWGLYNEQFF

v_call: TRBV5-1
cdr3_length: 14
d_call: -
cdr3_aa: CASSLAQGTDTQYF

v_call: TRBV27
cdr3_length: 15
d_call: TRBD1
cdr3_aa: CASSPRQGLVDTQYF

v_call: TRBV18
cdr3_length: 14
d_call: -
cdr3_aa: CASSWGLSNTEAFF

v_call: TRBV18
cdr3_length: 14
d_call: -
cdr3_aa: CASSAAGERSPLHF

v_call: TRBV15
cdr3_length: 15
d_call: -
cdr3_aa: CATSQAGTLIYEQYF

v_call: TRBV6-1
cdr3_length: 13
d_call: -
cdr3_aa: CASSGALNTEAFF

v_call: TRBV5-1
cdr3_length: 16
d_call: -
cdr3_aa: CASSRNIAAGYNEQFF

v_call: TRBV6-5
cdr3_length: 15
d_call: TRBD1
cdr3_aa: CASRGTGGHDYEQYF

v_call: TRBV4-2
cdr3_length: 15
d_call: -
cdr3_aa: CASSQAGGPGYGYTF

v_call: TRBV6-4
cdr3_length: 13
d_call: -
cdr3_aa: CASSVMRGYEQFF

v_call: TRBV9
cdr3_length: 15
d_call: -
cdr3_aa: CASSVEAASQDEQYF

v_call: TRBV6-5
cdr3_length: 13
d_call: TRBD2
cdr3_aa: CASCPSGVGEQFF

v_call: TRBV5-4
cdr3_length: 19
d_call: TRBD2
cdr3_aa: CASSMGLAGGRLGTDTQYF

v_call: TRBV27
cdr3_length: 19
d_call: TRBD2
cdr3_aa: CASSRGWGSSGSRGETQYF

v_call: TRBV4-1
cdr3_length: 15
d_call: -
cdr3_aa: CASSQAGWPVPEQYF

v_call: TRBV6-1
cdr3_length: 15
d_call: TRBD1
cdr3_aa: CASSPDRRVHQPQHF

v_call: TRBV2
cdr3_length: 13
d_call: -
cdr3_aa: CASRREGRSGQYF

v_call: TRBV25-1
cdr3_length: 16
d_call: TRBD1
cdr3_aa: CASKYGTGALNQPQHF

v_call: TRBV15
cdr3_length: 14
d_call: -
cdr3_aa: CATSRGTDSYEQYF

v_call: TRBV19
cdr3_length: 20
d_call: TRBD1
cdr3_aa: CASRINQNPGQGTSNQPQHF

v_call: TRBV28
cdr3_length: 14
d_call: -
cdr3_aa: CASTSSQGPYEQYF

v_call: TRBV6-6
cdr3_length: 13
d_call: -
cdr3_aa: CASSYAEINEQFF

v_call: TRBV7-9
cdr3_length: 17
d_call: TRBD1
cdr3_aa: CASSLHLPGGRNQPQHF

v_call: TRBV28
cdr3_length: 15
d_call: TRBD2
cdr3_aa: CASSSLAGAKNIQYF

v_call: TRBV11-1
cdr3_length: 18
d_call: TRBD2
cdr3_aa: CASSPRTSLISSYNEQFF

v_call: TRBV5-1
cdr3_length: 16
d_call: TRBD2
cdr3_aa: CASSLGPSGGQETQYF

v_call: TRBV5-4
cdr3_length: 14
d_call: TRBD2
cdr3_aa: CASSLAGEWNEQFF

v_call: TRBV19
cdr3_length: 16
d_call: TRBD1
cdr3_aa: CASRRPGTGRTGELFF

v_call: TRBV5-4
cdr3_length: 14
d_call: TRBD2
cdr3_aa: CASSVLAGGETQYF

v_call: TRBV7-8
cdr3_length: 13
d_call: -
cdr3_aa: CASSLGLVYEQYF

v_call: TRBV30
cdr3_length: 16
d_call: TRBD1
cdr3_aa: CAWSVRQGKENQPQHF

v_call: TRBV5-4
cdr3_length: 18
d_call: TRBD2
cdr3_aa: CASSNPLSGRSSYNEQFF